A selection of T cell receptor beta chains follows, all from one sample in a study of TIL therapy for anti-PD-1-resistant metastatic lung cancer. Some clones are missing from TCRdb's copy, which holds only in-frame ones; the method was immunoSEQ multiplex PCR. This sample has tens of thousands of clones, with over 75% found just once. The starting material was blood, obtained at baseline. The receptors stem from a person between 30 and 80 years old with non-small cell lung cancer. Both conserved end residues are part of each CDR3. The order of the fields is D gene, V gene, J gene, CDR3 protein, CDR3 DNA. The D gene is left open where the match is weak.

d_gene: -; v_gene: TRBV3-1/TRBV3-2; j_gene: TRBJ1-4; CDR3aa: CASSPQTLENEKLFF; CDR3nt: TGTGCCAGCAGCCCGCAGACCTTAGAAAATGAAAAACTGTTTTTT
d_gene: -; v_gene: TRBV10-3; j_gene: TRBJ2-1; CDR3aa: CAISESWSEQFF; CDR3nt: TGTGCCATCAGTGAGTCTTGGAGCGAGCAGTTCTTC
d_gene: TRBD2; v_gene: TRBV6-5; j_gene: TRBJ2-1; CDR3aa: CASSYSGGSVNNEQFF; CDR3nt: TGTGCCAGCAGTTACTCAGGCGGGAGTGTCAACAATGAGCAGTTCTTC
d_gene: -; v_gene: TRBV15; j_gene: TRBJ2-2; CDR3aa: CATSRDTGELFF; CDR3nt: TGTGCCACCAGCAGGGACACCGGGGAGCTGTTTTTT
d_gene: -; v_gene: TRBV19; j_gene: TRBJ1-1; CDR3aa: CASIKQGRTEAFF; CDR3nt: TGTGCCAGTATCAAACAGGGAAGGACTGAAGCTTTCTTT
d_gene: -; v_gene: TRBV19; j_gene: TRBJ1-1; CDR3aa: CASSTTGSATEAFF; CDR3nt: TGTGCCAGTAGTACCACAGGGTCCGCGACTGAAGCTTTCTTT
d_gene: -; v_gene: TRBV5-1; j_gene: TRBJ2-3; CDR3aa: CASSVGASTDTQYF; CDR3nt: TGCGCCAGCAGCGTCGGGGCTAGCACAGATACGCAGTATTTT
d_gene: -; v_gene: TRBV12-3/TRBV12-4; j_gene: TRBJ2-3; CDR3aa: CASSPGNTDTQYF; CDR3nt: TGTGCCAGCAGCCCCGGAAACACAGATACGCAGTATTTT
d_gene: TRBD1; v_gene: TRBV28; j_gene: TRBJ1-5; CDR3aa: CASSFFRGQGQPQHF; CDR3nt: TGTGCCAGCAGTTTCTTCAGGGGGCAGGGACAGCCCCAGCATTTT
d_gene: -; v_gene: TRBV5-8; j_gene: TRBJ2-1; CDR3aa: CARGQGISYNEQFF; CDR3nt: TGTGCCAGGGGCCAGGGTATTTCCTACAATGAGCAGTTCTTC
d_gene: -; v_gene: TRBV6-1; j_gene: TRBJ2-1; CDR3aa: CASSELGGFGPYNEQFF; CDR3nt: TGTGCCAGCAGTGAGCTAGGAGGGTTTGGACCCTACAATGAGCAGTTCTTC